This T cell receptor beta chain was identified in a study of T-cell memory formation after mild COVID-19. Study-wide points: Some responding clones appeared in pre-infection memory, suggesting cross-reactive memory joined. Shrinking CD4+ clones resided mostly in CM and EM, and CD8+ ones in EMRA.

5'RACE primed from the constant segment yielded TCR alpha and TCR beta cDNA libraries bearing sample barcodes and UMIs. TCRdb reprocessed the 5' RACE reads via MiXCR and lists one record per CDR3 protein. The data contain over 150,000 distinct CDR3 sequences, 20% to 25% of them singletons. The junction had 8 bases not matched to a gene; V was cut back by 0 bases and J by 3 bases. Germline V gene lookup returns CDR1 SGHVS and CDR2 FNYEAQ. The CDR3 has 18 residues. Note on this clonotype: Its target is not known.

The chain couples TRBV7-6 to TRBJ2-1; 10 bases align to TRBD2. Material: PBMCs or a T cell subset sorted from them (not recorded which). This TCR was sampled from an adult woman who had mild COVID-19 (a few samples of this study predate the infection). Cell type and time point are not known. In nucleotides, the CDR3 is TGTGCCAGCAGCTTAGCGCAGGATAGCGGGAGGCACTACAATGAGCAGTTCTTC. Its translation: CASSLAQDSGRHYNEQFF.